The rows below give T cell receptor beta chains drawn from one sample of a study of cytomegalovirus exposure and HLA in healthy donors. Clones were read by immunoSEQ multiplex PCR, and TCRdb kept only the in-frame ones, dropping some. The table includes roughly 90,000 clones, around four fifths detected once. The sample was PBMCs. The receptors stem from a young man in good health and CMV-seropositive. CDR3s include the opening cysteine and the closing phenylalanine or tryptophan. Each record gives: J gene, V gene, clone size, D gene, CDR3 protein, CDR3 DNA. The D gene is left open where the match is weak. Some rows mark clone size as missing; the rest say once, few, many or name a class of expanded clone.

j_call: TRBJ1-1
v_call: TRBV18
clone_size: NA
d_call: TRBD1
cdr3_aa: CASSPTGGTEAFF
cdr3_nt: TGTGCCAGCTCACCGACAGGGGGTACTGAAGCTTTCTTT

j_call: TRBJ2-5
v_call: TRBV7-2
clone_size: NA
d_call: TRBD1
cdr3_aa: CASSTGGAETQYF
cdr3_nt: TGTGCCAGCAGCACAGGGGGCGCAGAGACCCAGTACTTC

j_call: TRBJ2-1
v_call: TRBV6-5
clone_size: few
d_call: NA
cdr3_aa: CASSTSFNEQFF
cdr3_nt: TGTGCCAGCAGTACTAGTTTCAATGAGCAGTTCTTC

j_call: TRBJ1-2
v_call: TRBV7-6
clone_size: few
d_call: NA
cdr3_aa: CASSGDMNYGYTF
cdr3_nt: TGTGCCAGCAGCGGCGACATGAACTATGGCTACACCTTC

j_call: TRBJ2-3
v_call: TRBV4-2
clone_size: NA
d_call: TRBD2
cdr3_aa: CASSQVSSGGADTQYF
cdr3_nt: TGTGCCAGCAGCCAAGTCTCTAGCGGTGGTGCAGATACGCAGTATTTT

j_call: TRBJ2-2
v_call: TRBV27
clone_size: NA
d_call: TRBD1
cdr3_aa: CASKGQGAGELFF
cdr3_nt: TGTGCCAGCAAAGGACAGGGGGCCGGGGAGCTGTTTTTT

j_call: TRBJ1-1
v_call: TRBV6-5
clone_size: NA
d_call: TRBD1
cdr3_aa: CASRAGGDRNTEAFF
cdr3_nt: TGTGCCAGCAGGGCAGGGGGAGATAGGAACACTGAAGCTTTCTTT

j_call: TRBJ1-1
v_call: TRBV18
clone_size: NA
d_call: TRBD1
cdr3_aa: CASSPLGQATEAFF
cdr3_nt: TGTGCCAGCTCACCACTTGGACAGGCTACTGAAGCTTTCTTT

j_call: TRBJ2-7
v_call: TRBV28
clone_size: NA
d_call: NA
cdr3_aa: CASSLSVPPEQYF
cdr3_nt: TGTGCCAGCAGTTTGTCAGTCCCCCCCGAGCAGTACTTC

j_call: TRBJ1-5
v_call: TRBV19
clone_size: NA
d_call: TRBD1
cdr3_aa: CASSLARDSEPQHF
cdr3_nt: TGTGCCAGTAGTCTCGCCCGGGACAGTGAGCCCCAGCATTTT

j_call: TRBJ2-7
v_call: TRBV14
clone_size: NA
d_call: TRBD1
cdr3_aa: CASSQGRTGTREQYF
cdr3_nt: TGTGCCAGCAGCCAAGGGCGGACAGGCACGAGGGAGCAGTACTTC

j_call: TRBJ2-7
v_call: TRBV19
clone_size: once
d_call: NA
cdr3_aa: CASSIGRAYEQYF
cdr3_nt: TGTGCCAGTAGTATAGGGAGGGCCTACGAGCAGTACTTC

j_call: TRBJ1-5
v_call: TRBV5-5
clone_size: few
d_call: NA
cdr3_aa: CASSRGRGNNQPQHF
cdr3_nt: TGTGCCAGCAGTCGGGGGAGAGGGAACAATCAGCCCCAGCATTTT

j_call: TRBJ1-3
v_call: TRBV18
clone_size: NA
d_call: NA
cdr3_aa: CASSPLQGIGNTIYF
cdr3_nt: TGTGCCAGCTCACCACTCCAGGGGATAGGGAACACCATATATTTT

j_call: TRBJ1-2
v_call: TRBV28
clone_size: NA
d_call: NA
cdr3_aa: CASRSGAGKIKGYTF
cdr3_nt: TGTGCCAGCAGGTCTGGGGCGGGGAAGATTAAGGGCTACACCTTC

j_call: TRBJ1-2
v_call: TRBV7-9
clone_size: NA
d_call: TRBD1
cdr3_aa: CASSLVGADRVNGYTF
cdr3_nt: TGTGCCAGCAGCTTAGTTGGCGCCGACAGGGTGAATGGCTACACCTTC

j_call: TRBJ2-1
v_call: TRBV9
clone_size: NA
d_call: TRBD1
cdr3_aa: CASASGTGNEQFF
cdr3_nt: TGTGCCAGCGCCTCCGGGACAGGGAATGAGCAGTTCTTC

j_call: TRBJ2-1
v_call: TRBV4-2
clone_size: NA
d_call: TRBD2
cdr3_aa: CASSQDLSGSVDEQFF
cdr3_nt: TGTGCCAGCAGCCAAGATTTAAGCGGGAGTGTTGATGAGCAGTTCTTC

j_call: TRBJ2-7
v_call: TRBV11-2
clone_size: NA
d_call: TRBD1
cdr3_aa: CASSKLSWTGHSYEQYF
cdr3_nt: TGTGCCAGCAGCAAACTCTCCTGGACAGGCCACTCCTACGAGCAGTACTTC

j_call: TRBJ1-5
v_call: TRBV11-2
clone_size: NA
d_call: NA
cdr3_aa: CASSPSTGDHSNQPQHF
cdr3_nt: TGTGCCAGCAGCCCCTCGACAGGAGACCATAGCAATCAGCCCCAGCATTTT

j_call: TRBJ2-3
v_call: TRBV27
clone_size: few
d_call: TRBD1
cdr3_aa: CASSKGANTDTQYF
cdr3_nt: TGTGCCAGCTCTAAGGGGGCTAACACAGATACGCAGTATTTT

j_call: TRBJ1-1
v_call: TRBV5-1
clone_size: NA
d_call: NA
cdr3_aa: CASSLVPGSDTEAFF
cdr3_nt: TGCGCCAGCAGCTTGGTACCGGGTTCGGACACTGAAGCTTTCTTT

j_call: TRBJ2-2
v_call: TRBV5-1
clone_size: few
d_call: NA
cdr3_aa: CASSLDTNTGELFF
cdr3_nt: TGCGCCAGCAGCTTGGACACGAACACCGGGGAGCTGTTTTTT

j_call: TRBJ1-1
v_call: TRBV14
clone_size: NA
d_call: TRBD1
cdr3_aa: CASSLRTGRNTEAFF
cdr3_nt: TGTGCCAGCAGCCTGCGGACAGGGAGGAACACTGAAGCTTTCTTT

j_call: TRBJ2-3
v_call: TRBV5-1
clone_size: NA
d_call: TRBD1
cdr3_aa: CASRRLTGTGDTQYF
cdr3_nt: TGCGCCAGTCGGCGATTGACAGGGACGGGAGATACGCAGTATTTT

j_call: TRBJ1-3
v_call: TRBV15
clone_size: NA
d_call: NA
cdr3_aa: CATSVGAGRNTIYF
cdr3_nt: TGTGCCACCAGCGTAGGGGCAGGGCGAAACACCATATATTTT

j_call: TRBJ2-1
v_call: TRBV20-1
clone_size: NA
d_call: NA
cdr3_aa: CSARDRNEQFF
cdr3_nt: TGCAGTGCTAGAGATCGGAATGAGCAGTTCTTC

j_call: TRBJ1-4
v_call: TRBV7-9
clone_size: NA
d_call: TRBD1
cdr3_aa: CSSSLARGNEKLFF
cdr3_nt: TGTTCCAGCAGCTTAGCCAGGGGGAATGAAAAACTGTTTTTT

j_call: TRBJ2-1
v_call: TRBV29-1
clone_size: NA
d_call: NA
cdr3_aa: CSAVEGSGINEQFF
cdr3_nt: TGCAGCGCCGTCGAGGGCTCAGGTATTAATGAGCAGTTCTTC

j_call: TRBJ2-1
v_call: TRBV30
clone_size: NA
d_call: NA
cdr3_aa: CAWKGLGNEQFF
cdr3_nt: TGTGCCTGGAAGGGGCTAGGCAATGAGCAGTTCTTC

j_call: TRBJ2-7
v_call: TRBV27
clone_size: NA
d_call: NA
cdr3_aa: CASSHKGTSSYEQYF
cdr3_nt: TGTGCCAGCAGCCATAAAGGGACAAGCTCCTACGAGCAGTACTTC

j_call: TRBJ2-6
v_call: TRBV28
clone_size: NA
d_call: NA
cdr3_aa: CASTRLAISGANVLTF
cdr3_nt: TGTGCCAGCACTAGGCTGGCCATCTCTGGGGCCAACGTCCTGACTTTC

j_call: TRBJ1-4
v_call: TRBV11-2
clone_size: few
d_call: NA
cdr3_aa: CASSLDWGGSEKLFF
cdr3_nt: TGTGCCAGCAGCTTAGATTGGGGGGGTAGTGAAAAACTGTTTTTT

j_call: TRBJ1-2
v_call: TRBV6-5
clone_size: NA
d_call: NA
cdr3_aa: CASRTTGTYGYTF
cdr3_nt: TGTGCCAGCAGAACTACAGGGACCTATGGCTACACCTTC

j_call: TRBJ2-3
v_call: TRBV6-5
clone_size: once
d_call: TRBD1
cdr3_aa: CASSSTGTGLTDTQYF
cdr3_nt: TGTGCCAGCAGTTCCACCGGGACAGGACTCACAGATACGCAGTATTTT

j_call: TRBJ1-5
v_call: TRBV5-6
clone_size: NA
d_call: TRBD1
cdr3_aa: CASSRFFGTDAYSNQPQHF
cdr3_nt: TGTGCCAGCAGCCGCTTTTTTGGGACAGACGCTTATAGCAATCAGCCCCAGCATTTT

j_call: TRBJ1-1
v_call: TRBV13
clone_size: NA
d_call: TRBD1
cdr3_aa: CASRYAPGTGLNTEAFF
cdr3_nt: TGTGCCAGCAGATACGCCCCTGGGACAGGGCTTAACACTGAAGCTTTCTTT

j_call: TRBJ2-2
v_call: TRBV7-8
clone_size: NA
d_call: NA
cdr3_aa: CASSPNPDAGGELFF
cdr3_nt: TGTGCCAGCAGCCCTAACCCGGATGCGGGCGGGGAGCTGTTTTTT

j_call: TRBJ2-3
v_call: TRBV29-1
clone_size: NA
d_call: NA
cdr3_aa: CSSSGASSTDTQYF
cdr3_nt: TGCAGCTCCTCAGGGGCTAGTAGCACAGATACGCAGTATTTT

j_call: TRBJ2-1
v_call: TRBV27
clone_size: NA
d_call: TRBD2
cdr3_aa: CASSLLLAGGSEQFF
cdr3_nt: TGTGCCAGCAGTTTATTACTAGCGGGAGGTAGTGAGCAGTTCTTC

j_call: TRBJ2-6
v_call: TRBV7-6
clone_size: once
d_call: NA
cdr3_aa: CASSLVSGPGANVLTF
cdr3_nt: TGTGCCAGCAGCTTAGTCTCAGGGCCTGGGGCCAACGTCCTGACTTTC

j_call: TRBJ2-7
v_call: TRBV5-1
clone_size: NA
d_call: NA
cdr3_aa: CASSPDGHSYEQYF
cdr3_nt: TGCGCCAGCAGCCCGGACGGACACTCCTACGAGCAGTACTTC

j_call: TRBJ2-1
v_call: TRBV11-2
clone_size: NA
d_call: TRBD2
cdr3_aa: CASSPPGGNEQFF
cdr3_nt: TGTGCCAGCAGCCCCCCGGGGGGCAATGAGCAGTTCTTC

j_call: TRBJ1-1
v_call: TRBV18
clone_size: NA
d_call: NA
cdr3_aa: CASSRTEMNTEAFF
cdr3_nt: TGTGCCAGCTCGCGGACAGAAATGAACACTGAAGCTTTCTTT

j_call: TRBJ1-5
v_call: TRBV6-6
clone_size: once
d_call: NA
cdr3_aa: CASRETVIGNQPQHF
cdr3_nt: TGTGCCAGCAGGGAGACAGTGATCGGGAATCAGCCCCAGCATTTT

j_call: TRBJ2-5
v_call: TRBV6-5
clone_size: NA
d_call: NA
cdr3_aa: CASTPGGSDGTQYF
cdr3_nt: TGTGCCAGCACCCCCGGCGGCAGTGATGGGACCCAGTACTTC

j_call: TRBJ2-5
v_call: TRBV5-1
clone_size: NA
d_call: TRBD2
cdr3_aa: CASSLVLAGDETQYF
cdr3_nt: TGCGCCAGCAGCTTGGTACTAGCGGGAGATGAGACCCAGTACTTC

j_call: TRBJ1-4
v_call: TRBV2
clone_size: NA
d_call: TRBD1
cdr3_aa: CASRDRVGEKLFF
cdr3_nt: TGCGCCAGCAGGGACAGGGTAGGAGAAAAACTGTTTTTT

j_call: TRBJ1-4
v_call: TRBV6-1
clone_size: NA
d_call: NA
cdr3_aa: CASSVQAPTNEKLFF
cdr3_nt: TGTGCCAGCAGTGTTCAGGCACCAACTAATGAAAAACTGTTTTTT

j_call: TRBJ2-7
v_call: TRBV5-1
clone_size: NA
d_call: TRBD2
cdr3_aa: CASSLGALAGVGVYPYEQYF
cdr3_nt: TGCGCCAGCAGCTTGGGAGCACTAGCGGGAGTTGGAGTTTACCCCTACGAGCAGTACTTC

j_call: TRBJ1-1
v_call: TRBV5-1
clone_size: NA
d_call: NA
cdr3_aa: CASRLGVSTPGNTEAFF
cdr3_nt: TGCGCCAGCCGCCTCGGGGTCTCAACTCCTGGGAACACTGAAGCTTTCTTT

j_call: TRBJ2-1
v_call: TRBV4-1
clone_size: NA
d_call: NA
cdr3_aa: CASSQDYLRDEQFF
cdr3_nt: TGCGCCAGCAGCCAAGACTACTTACGGGATGAGCAGTTCTTC

j_call: TRBJ1-6
v_call: TRBV6-5
clone_size: once
d_call: NA
cdr3_aa: CASSFFDENSPLHF
cdr3_nt: TGTGCCAGCAGTTTCTTCGATGAGAATTCCCCCCTCCACTTT

j_call: TRBJ1-5
v_call: TRBV19
clone_size: few
d_call: TRBD1
cdr3_aa: CASSGTGRNQPQHF
cdr3_nt: TGTGCCAGTAGTGGGACAGGCCGCAATCAGCCCCAGCATTTT

j_call: TRBJ1-2
v_call: TRBV7-2
clone_size: few
d_call: NA
cdr3_aa: CASSLALTANYGYTF
cdr3_nt: TGTGCCAGCAGCTTAGCCCTGACAGCCAACTATGGCTACACCTTC

j_call: TRBJ2-1
v_call: TRBV4-3
clone_size: NA
d_call: NA
cdr3_aa: CASSLSGPVYNEQFF
cdr3_nt: TGCGCCAGCAGCTTAAGCGGGCCGGTTTACAATGAGCAGTTCTTC